The 13 T cell receptor beta chains below were found in one sample sequenced in a study of CD8 T cells in Susac syndrome. cDNA came from approximately 0.5 to 1 ug RNA primed by random hexamers. TCRdb passed the immunoSEQ multiplex PCR reads through MiXCR, listing each CDR3 protein once. The table has 200,000 to 250,000 distinct CDR3 sequences, 94% seen once. The material sequenced was CD4+ T cells from PBMCs. These receptors were collected from a human donor with Susac syndrome.

The V and J genes are TRBV15 and TRBJ2-3; no clear D. The CDR3 is 15 residues long. Germline assignment: CDR1 LNHNV and CDR2 YYDKDF (reference sequence). V was cut by 0 bases and J by 4 bases, with 11 bases left in between. CDR3 nucleotide sequence: TGTGCCACCAGCAGAGATGGCCAGGCGGCAGATACGCAGTATTTT. It specifies CATSRDGQAADTQYF.

The chain has TRBV10-3 and TRBJ2-5; 7 nucleotides agree with TRBD1. The CDR3 sequence is 13 residues long. V trimming: 10 bases; J trimming: 2 bases; junction bases outside the gene matches: 7. Germline loops: CDR1 ENHRY, CDR2 SYGVKD. The CDR3 here is CASVGQVQETQYF. CDR3 in DNA: TGTGCCAGTGTAGGACAGGTACAAGAGACCCAGTACTTC.

The chain couples TRBV30 to TRBJ1-1; no clear D. CDR1 is GTSNPN and CDR2 is SVGIG in the germline V gene (reference sequence). V was clipped by 4 bases and J by 11 bases, with 14 bases between them. The CDR3 runs 11 residues. CDR3 nucleotide sequence: TGTGCCTGGATCAAGAGACCTCGGGCTTTCTTT. It is translated as CAWIKRPRAFF.

V is TRBV3-1 and J is TRBJ1-1; no definite D call. From germline, CDR1 is LGHDT and CDR2 YNNKEL (reference sequence). CDR3 size: 13 residues. Trimming cost V 0 bases and J 5 bases, with 7 bases left between them. CDR3 DNA sequence: TGTGCCAGCAGCCAAGACGGGGAAACTGAAGCTTTCTTT. This sequence encodes CASSQDGETEAFF.

The rearrangement links TRBV19 to TRBJ1-1; D perhaps matches TRBD1 (6 bases). Germline V gene sequence: CDR1 LNHDA, CDR2 SQIVND (reference sequence). The CDR3 consists of 17 residues. V gave up 1 base and J gave up 7 bases, with 22 bases separating them. CDR3 sequence reads: CASSIAWQGLRGYEAFF. In nucleotides, the CDR3 is TGTGCCAGTAGTATAGCATGGCAGGGGCTTCGGGGCTATGAAGCTTTCTTT.

CDR3 in amino acids: CASSLQGQGNQPQHF. The CDR3 DNA is TGTGCCAGCAGCTTGCAGGGACAGGGCAATCAGCCCCAGCATTTT. V is TRBV7-8 and J is TRBJ1-5; 8 bases are shared with TRBD1. CDR1 is SGHVS and CDR2 is FQNEAQ in the germline V gene. The length of the CDR3 is 15 residues. V was clipped by 3 bases and J by 2 bases; unmatched bases: 3. Based on the CDR3 plus reference TRBV7-8 and TRBJ1-5, the full variable domain is GAGVSQSPRYKVAKRGQDVALRCDPISGHVSLFWYQQALGQGPEFLTYFQNEAQLDKSGLPSDRFFAERPEGSVSTLKIQRTQQEDSAVYLCASSLQGQGNQPQHFGDGTRLSIL.

The V and J genes are TRBV20-1 and TRBJ2-5, with 10 bases lining up with TRBD2. CDR1 and CDR2 (germline): DFQATT, SNEGSKA (reference sequence). The CDR3 totals 16 residues. V lost 5 bases, J lost 5 bases, and 14 bases stayed unmatched. The CDR3 reads CSAGDLLAGLFETQYF. CDR3 bases: TGCAGTGCTGGCGATTTACTAGCGGGGTTATTCGAGACCCAGTACTTC.

The chain combines TRBV6-6 with TRBJ2-5; 7 bases agree with TRBD1. Germline V gene sequence: CDR1 MNHNY, CDR2 SVGAGI (reference sequence). The junction had 4 bases not matched to a gene; V was cut back by 8 bases and J by 1 base. The CDR3 has 13 residues. CDR3 sequence: CASVGQAQETQYF. The CDR3, as DNA: TGTGCCAGCGTCGGACAGGCCCAAGAGACCCAGTACTTC.

The chain joins TRBV5-1 to TRBJ1-1; 8 positions agree with TRBD1. The V gene's germline CDR1 is SGHRS and CDR2 YFSETQ. Losses at the gene ends were 4 bases for V and 5 bases for J; bases not matched to a gene: 13. This CDR3 comprises 16 residues. CDR3 protein: CASSKNLGQGLTEAFF. The CDR3 region has the DNA TGCGCCAGCAGCAAGAACCTTGGACAGGGTTTAACTGAAGCTTTCTTT. The variable domain in full, with the rest retrieved from reference TRBV5-1 and TRBJ1-1, is KAGVTQTPRYLIKTRGQQVTLSCSPISGHRSVSWYQQTPGQGLQFLFEYFSETQRNKGNFPGRFSGRQFSNSRSEMNVSTLELGDSALYLCASSKNLGQGLTEAFFGQGTRLTVV.

This clonotype was counted once. The chain has TRBV5-1 and TRBJ1-1, with 8 bases matching TRBD1. Unmatched junction bases numbered 12, after V lost 6 bases and J lost 5 bases. The CDR3 length is 15 residues. Germline loops: CDR1 SGHRS, CDR2 YFSETQ. For the CDR3, the DNA is TGCGCCAGCAAGTTATCTGGGACAGGAGGTACTGAAGCTTTCTTT. It specifies CASKLSGTGGTEAFF.

The rearrangement uses TRBV5-6 and TRBJ2-2, with 7 bases aligning to TRBD1. V gave up 0 bases and J gave up 4 bases; unmatched junction bases: 3. Germline V CDR1 and CDR2: SGHDT, YYEEEE. This CDR3 region has 15 residues. The CDR3 loop reads CASSLERGPTGELFF. For the CDR3, the DNA is TGTGCCAGCAGCTTGGAGAGGGGGCCCACCGGGGAGCTGTTTTTT. Together with reference TRBV5-6 and TRBJ2-2, the CDR3 gives the full variable domain: DAGVTQSPTHLIKTRGQQVTLRCSPKSGHDTVSWYQQALGQGPQFIFQYYEEEERQRGNFPDRFSGHQFPNYSSELNVNALLLGDSALYLCASSLERGPTGELFFGEGSRLTVL.

The V and J genes are TRBV29-1 and TRBJ2-7; 12 bases match TRBD1. Germline CDR1 reads SQVTM; CDR2 reads ANQGSEA. With 1 base clipped from V and 2 bases from J, the junction kept 9 bases outside the gene matches. The CDR3 length is 17 residues. For the CDR3, the DNA is TGCAGCGTTGAAGGGTCCGGGACAGGGGGCTCTGCCTACGAGCAGTACTTC. This translates into CSVEGSGTGGSAYEQYF.

This chain joins TRBV12-3 or TRBV12-4 and TRBJ1-6; 11 positions agree with TRBD1. The CDR3 has 15 residues. J was trimmed by 5 bases and V by 7 bases; bases with no gene match: 4. The CDR3 coding sequence is TGTGCCAGCAACGGACAGGGGGCGAATAATTCACCCCTCCACTTT. It is translated as CASNGQGANNSPLHF.